The clone carrying this T cell receptor (beta chain) is medium-sized. MiXCR was run by TCRdb on the 5' RACE reads, yielding one entry per CDR3 protein. The data show just under 5,000 distinct CDR3 sequences, around a quarter seen once. The data originate from a study of T-cell memory formation after mild COVID-19. The CDR3 spans 14 residues. The trim removed 0 bases at V and 7 bases at J, leaving 3 bases unmatched. The V gene's germline CDR1 is SGHRS and CDR2 YFSETQ. The chain carries TRBV5-1 and TRBJ1-4; TRBD1 matches at 7 bases. Sequenced sample: PBMCs or a T cell subset sorted from them (not recorded which). This clonotype was obtained from an adult who had mild COVID-19 (a few samples of this study predate the infection). Cell type and time point are not known. This CDR3 is CASSLGQGGEKLFF. The CDR3 DNA sequence: TGCGCCAGCAGCTTGGGACAGGGAGGTGAAAAACTGTTTTTT.